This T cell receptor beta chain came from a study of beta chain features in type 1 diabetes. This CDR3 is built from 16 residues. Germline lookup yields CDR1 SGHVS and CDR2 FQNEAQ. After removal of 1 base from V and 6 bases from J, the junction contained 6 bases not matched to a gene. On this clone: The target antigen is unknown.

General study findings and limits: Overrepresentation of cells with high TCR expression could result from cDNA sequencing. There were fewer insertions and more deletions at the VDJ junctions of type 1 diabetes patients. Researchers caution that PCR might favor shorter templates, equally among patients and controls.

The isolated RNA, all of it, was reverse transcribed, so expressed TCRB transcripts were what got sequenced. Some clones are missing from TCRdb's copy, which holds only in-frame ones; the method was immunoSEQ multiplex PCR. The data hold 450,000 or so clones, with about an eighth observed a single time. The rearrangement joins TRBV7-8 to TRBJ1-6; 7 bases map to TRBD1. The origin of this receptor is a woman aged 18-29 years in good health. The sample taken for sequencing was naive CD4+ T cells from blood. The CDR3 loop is CASSLEGQNFNSPLHF. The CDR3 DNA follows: TGTGCCAGCAGCTTAGAGGGACAGAACTTTAATTCACCCCTCCACTTT.